This T cell receptor beta chain was obtained from a study of molecular identifiers for immune sequencing clone quantification. Bulk TCR libraries were made with methods that had been previously described and with listed TCR primers. TCRdb re-analysed the PCR reads in MiXCR, keeping a single row per CDR3 protein. The sample yields about 330,000 distinct CDR3 sequences, 24% seen once. CD8+CD4-CCR7+CD45RA+ cells were sorted as naive CD8 T cells. V gave up 7 bases and J gave up 5 bases; unmatched junction bases: 13. CDR3 size: 16 residues. The source is a human donor in good health. Some libraries in this study had Jurkat cell RNA spiked in. This chain joins TRBV12-3 or TRBV12-4 and TRBJ2-2; TRBD2 matches 7 bases. The sequencing sample was made of naive CD8+ T cells from blood, with Jurkat cell RNA spiked in. This sample's subset: FACS-sorted CD8+CD4-CCR7+CD45RA+ naive T cells. Written as DNA, the CDR3 is TGTGCCAGCACCGTTATGGGCGGGAGTGGGACCGGGGAGCTGTTTTTT. It encodes CASTVMGGSGTGELFF.